A selection of T cell receptor beta chains follows, all from one sample in a study of blood T cell repertoires in COVID-19. Sequenced by immunoSEQ multiplex PCR; TCRdb stores in-frame clones only, minus some. In the table there are about 300,000 clones, 90% of which are singletons. Sequencing input: peripheral blood. The receptors come from a woman aged 50 to 60 with COVID-19, enrolled during active disease. CDR3s leave out the opening cysteine and the closing phenylalanine or tryptophan. Each record gives: CDR3 length, V gene, clone size, CDR3 protein. Part of the rows lack a size; the others show once, few, many or a class for expanded clones.

>13|TRBV7-3|-
ASSETSGTGDTQY
>12|TRBV5-1|-
ASSLGQPNTEAF
>11|TRBV13|-
ASSFRVSYEQY
>14|TRBV29-1|-
SVQSPPGLAWNEQF
>12|TRBV10-3|-
AISDGGPNTEAF
>12|TRBV27|-
ASSLERENSPLH
>11|TRBV6-5|-
ASGQGVNYGYT
>15|TRBV7-9|-
ASSQTYRERRVGELF
>14|TRBV4-3|-
ASSQGGGRRTDTQY
>13|TRBV19|-
ASSKTQGIAGELF
>14|TRBV2|few
ASSLPGRGQGQPQH
>13|TRBV9|-
ASSGGTSGQETQY
>14|TRBV3-1/TRBV3-2|-
ASSLRGGRSTDTQY
>13|TRBV24-1|once
ATSDIRVSGNTIY
>11|TRBV10-3|-
ASAREPQETQY
>13|TRBV20-1|-
SASAQAGMNTEAF
>11|TRBV9|-
ASSGEGHNEQF
>9|TRBV12-3/TRBV12-4|-
ASSFNSGAF
>13|TRBV5-1|-
ASSSSGRGPNEQF
>15|TRBV6-1|-
ASSERTAGRIGNTIY
>17|TRBV6-4|-
ASSPILGPAVSSLYGYT
>13|TRBV27|-
ASRLEGTDYNEQF
>12|TRBV5-4|-
ASGSGVGTDTQY
>12|TRBV19|-
ASRGGDSGNTIY
>13|TRBV6-5|-
ASSSGRLAGGVQY
>11|TRBV2|-
ASRQGSGNTIY
>14|TRBV5-1|-
ASSFQGLGTNEKLF
>11|TRBV19|-
ASSTTGFVEAF
>14|TRBV5-5|-
ASSGTSGSGYNEQF
>15|TRBV18|-
ASSNRDPDPESSPLH
>11|TRBV9|once
ASSVDSQETQY
>10|TRBV27|once
ASSSGTSGYT
>12|TRBV18|-
ASSPDSLNQPQH
>10|TRBV7-9|-
ASSFTGNEQY
>13|TRBV28|-
ASSLRLSNTGELF
>13|TRBV30|-
AWSTSFLTSGEQY
>13|TRBV23-1|-
ASSQRQSTNEKLF
>13|TRBV6-5|-
ASCIWRASYNEQF
>12|TRBV11-3|once
ASSLSLANYEQY
>11|TRBV7-9|-
ASSLAGGYEQY
>12|TRBV11-2|-
ASSLGGGTDTQY
>11|TRBV27|once
ASSLRGGSEAF
>13|TRBV10-3|-
AIREGGASNNEQF
>14|TRBV27|-
ASKGLAGGPYNEQY
>13|TRBV15|-
ATSRDGRPQETQY
>13|TRBV11-2|-
ASSLGQGPYNEQF
>13|TRBV27|-
ASRPRTVYNSPLH
>12|TRBV10-2|-
ASSKTAANEKLF
>15|TRBV4-1|-
ASSQALQVSGANVLT
>13|TRBV11-3|-
ASSFRGGSYNEQF
>12|TRBV5-4|-
ASSSYGGIGELF
>13|TRBV5-6|-
ASSLAGGAGYGYT